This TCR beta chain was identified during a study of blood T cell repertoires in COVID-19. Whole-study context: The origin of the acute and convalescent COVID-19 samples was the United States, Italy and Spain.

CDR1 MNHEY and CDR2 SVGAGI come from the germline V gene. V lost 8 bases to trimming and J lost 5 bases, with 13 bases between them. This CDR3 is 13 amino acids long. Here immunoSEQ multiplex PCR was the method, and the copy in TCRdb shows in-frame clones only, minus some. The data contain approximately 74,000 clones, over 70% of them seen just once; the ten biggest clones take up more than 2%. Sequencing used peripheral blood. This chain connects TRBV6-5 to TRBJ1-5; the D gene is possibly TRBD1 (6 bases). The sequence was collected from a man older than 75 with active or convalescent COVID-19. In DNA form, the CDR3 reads TGTGCCAGCTCTGGACAGACAGATCAGCCCCAGCATTTT. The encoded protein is CASSGQTDQPQHF.